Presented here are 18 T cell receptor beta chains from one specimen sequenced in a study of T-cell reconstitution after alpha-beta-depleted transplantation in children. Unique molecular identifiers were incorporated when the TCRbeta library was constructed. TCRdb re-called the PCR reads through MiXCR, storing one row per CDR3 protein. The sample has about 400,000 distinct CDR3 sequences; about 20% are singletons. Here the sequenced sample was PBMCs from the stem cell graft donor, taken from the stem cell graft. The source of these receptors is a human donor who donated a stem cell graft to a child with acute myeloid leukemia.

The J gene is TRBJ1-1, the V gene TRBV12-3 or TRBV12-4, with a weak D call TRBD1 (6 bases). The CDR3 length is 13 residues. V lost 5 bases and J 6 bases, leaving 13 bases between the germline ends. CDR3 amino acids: CASSPGVSAEAFF. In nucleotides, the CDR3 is TGTGCCAGCAGTCCAGGGGTGAGCGCTGAAGCTTTCTTT.

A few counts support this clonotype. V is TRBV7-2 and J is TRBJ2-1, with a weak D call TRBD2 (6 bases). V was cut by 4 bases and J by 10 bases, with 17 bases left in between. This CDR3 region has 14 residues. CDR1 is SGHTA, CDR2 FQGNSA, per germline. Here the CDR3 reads CASSYGRTLGEQFF. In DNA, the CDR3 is TGTGCCAGCAGCTACGGGAGAACCCTGGGCGAGCAGTTCTTC.

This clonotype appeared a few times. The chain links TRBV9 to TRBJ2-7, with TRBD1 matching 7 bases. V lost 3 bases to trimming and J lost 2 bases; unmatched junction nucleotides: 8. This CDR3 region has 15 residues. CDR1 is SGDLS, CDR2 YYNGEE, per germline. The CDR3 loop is CASSARDSGAYEQYF. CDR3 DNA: TGTGCCAGCAGCGCCCGGGACAGCGGTGCCTACGAGCAGTACTTC.

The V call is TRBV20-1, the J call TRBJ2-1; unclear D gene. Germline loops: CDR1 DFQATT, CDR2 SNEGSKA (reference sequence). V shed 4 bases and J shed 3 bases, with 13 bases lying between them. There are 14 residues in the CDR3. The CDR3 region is CSAIGRSLYNEQFF. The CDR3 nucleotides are TGCAGTGCTATAGGGCGGTCTCTCTACAATGAGCAGTTCTTC.

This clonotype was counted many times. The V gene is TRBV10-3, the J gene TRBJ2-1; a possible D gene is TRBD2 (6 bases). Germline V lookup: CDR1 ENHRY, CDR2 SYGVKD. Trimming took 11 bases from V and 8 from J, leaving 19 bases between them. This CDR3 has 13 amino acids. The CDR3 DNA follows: TGTGCCGTCACCGGGACTGAAGGGCATGAGCAGTTCTTC. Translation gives CAVTGTEGHEQFF.

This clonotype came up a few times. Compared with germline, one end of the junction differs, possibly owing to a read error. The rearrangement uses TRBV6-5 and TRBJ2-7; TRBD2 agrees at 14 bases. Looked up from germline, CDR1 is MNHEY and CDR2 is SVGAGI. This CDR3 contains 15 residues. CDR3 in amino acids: CASSYGLAGGVPWDF. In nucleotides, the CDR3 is TGTGCCAGCAGTTACGGACTAGCGGGAGGCGTACCGTGGGACTTC.

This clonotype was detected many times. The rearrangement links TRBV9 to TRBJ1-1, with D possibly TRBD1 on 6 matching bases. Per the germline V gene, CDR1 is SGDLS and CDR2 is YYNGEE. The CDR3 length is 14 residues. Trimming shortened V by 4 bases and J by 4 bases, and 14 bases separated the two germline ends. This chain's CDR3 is CASSPGGGRTEAFF. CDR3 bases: TGTGCCAGCAGCCCGGGAGGGGGGCGCACTGAAGCTTTCTTT.

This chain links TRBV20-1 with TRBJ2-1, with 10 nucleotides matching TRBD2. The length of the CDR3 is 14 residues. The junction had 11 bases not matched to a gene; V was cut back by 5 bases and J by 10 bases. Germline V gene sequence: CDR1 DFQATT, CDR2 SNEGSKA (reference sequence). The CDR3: CSAGRLAGADEQFF. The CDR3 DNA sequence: TGCAGTGCTGGAAGGCTAGCGGGAGCAGACGAGCAGTTCTTC.

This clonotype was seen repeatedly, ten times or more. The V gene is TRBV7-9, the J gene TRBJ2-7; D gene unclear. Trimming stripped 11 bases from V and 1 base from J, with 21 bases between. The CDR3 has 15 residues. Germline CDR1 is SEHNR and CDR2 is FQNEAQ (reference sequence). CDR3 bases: TGTGCCGGAACCAGTTTGGGTGCCGATTCCTACGAGCAGTACTTC. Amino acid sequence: CAGTSLGADSYEQYF.

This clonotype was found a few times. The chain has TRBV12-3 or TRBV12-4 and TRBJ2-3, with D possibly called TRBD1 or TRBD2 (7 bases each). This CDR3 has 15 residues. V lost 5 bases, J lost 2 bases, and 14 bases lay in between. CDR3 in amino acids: CASSRAGQHTDTQYF. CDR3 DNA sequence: TGTGCCAGCAGTCGAGCGGGACAGCACACAGATACGCAGTATTTT.

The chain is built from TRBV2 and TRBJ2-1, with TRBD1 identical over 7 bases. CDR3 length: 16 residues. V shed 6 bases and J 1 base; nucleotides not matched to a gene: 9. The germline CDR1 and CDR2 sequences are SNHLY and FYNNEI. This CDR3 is CASRRDRDSSYNEQFF. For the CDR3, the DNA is TGTGCCAGCAGACGAGACAGGGATTCGTCCTACAATGAGCAGTTCTTC.

CDR3 in amino acids: CSATVGASTDTQYF. CDR3 coding DNA: TGCAGTGCGACAGTTGGGGCTAGCACAGATACGCAGTATTTT. The V and J genes are TRBV20-1 and TRBJ2-3, with a weak D call TRBD1 (5 bases). The V gene lost 6 bases and the J gene lost 0 bases, with 13 bases spanning the gap. The CDR3 runs to 14 residues. Germline V gives CDR1 DFQATT, CDR2 SNEGSKA (reference sequence).

The CDR3 here is CSAQREGEQYF. The CDR3 DNA follows: TGCAGTGCGCAGAGGGAGGGCGAGCAGTACTTC. The chain combines TRBV20-1 with TRBJ2-7, with 7 bases fitting TRBD2. The junction had 5 bases not matched to a gene; V was cut back by 6 bases and J by 6 bases. CDR1 and CDR2 from the germline V gene are DFQATT and SNEGSKA (reference sequence). The CDR3 is 11 residues long.

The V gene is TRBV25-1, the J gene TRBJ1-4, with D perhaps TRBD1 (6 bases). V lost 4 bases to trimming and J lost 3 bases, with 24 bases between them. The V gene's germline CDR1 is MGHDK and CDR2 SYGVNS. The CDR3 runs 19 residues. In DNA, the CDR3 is TGTGCCAGCAGTGCCTACCAGGACAGTCCTCTCGGGGCTAATGAAAAACTGTTTTTT. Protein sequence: CASSAYQDSPLGANEKLFF.

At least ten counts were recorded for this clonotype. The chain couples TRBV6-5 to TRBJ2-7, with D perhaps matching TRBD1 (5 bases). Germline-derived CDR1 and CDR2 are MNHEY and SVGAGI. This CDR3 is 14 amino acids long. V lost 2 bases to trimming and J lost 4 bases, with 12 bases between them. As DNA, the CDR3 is TGTGCCAGCAGTTACGGGCAGGGTGTTTACGAGCAGTACTTC. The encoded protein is CASSYGQGVYEQYF.

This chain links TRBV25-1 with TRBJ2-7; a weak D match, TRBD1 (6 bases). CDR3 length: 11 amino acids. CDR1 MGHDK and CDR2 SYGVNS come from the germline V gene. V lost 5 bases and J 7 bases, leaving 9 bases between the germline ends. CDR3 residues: CASSSQGEQYF. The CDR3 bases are TGTGCCAGCAGTTCCCAGGGGGAGCAGTACTTC.

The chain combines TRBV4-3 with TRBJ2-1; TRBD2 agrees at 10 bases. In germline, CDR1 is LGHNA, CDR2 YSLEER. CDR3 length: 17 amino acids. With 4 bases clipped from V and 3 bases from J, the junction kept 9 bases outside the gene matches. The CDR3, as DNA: TGCGCCAGCAGCCGCTCCACCGGGACTAGCGACTACAATGAGCAGTTCTTC. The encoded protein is CASSRSTGTSDYNEQFF.

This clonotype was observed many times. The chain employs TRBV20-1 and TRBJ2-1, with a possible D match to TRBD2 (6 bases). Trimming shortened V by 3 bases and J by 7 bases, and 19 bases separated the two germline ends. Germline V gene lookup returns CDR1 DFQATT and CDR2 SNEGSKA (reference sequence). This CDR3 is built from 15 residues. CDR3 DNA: TGCAGTGCTAGGGATAGCGGCAACCCCGGTAATGAGCAGTTCTTC. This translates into CSARDSGNPGNEQFF.